This entry is about one T cell receptor beta chain. What it recognizes is unknown. About 120 mL of blood, on average, came from one heparinised draw per donor. By way of CD45RO/CCR7/CD25/CD127/CD95/CD27, the CD4+ regulatory, stem cell-like memory, central memory and naive cells were sorted. What was sequenced were expressed TCRB transcripts, since all of the isolated RNA had been reverse transcribed. Data came from immunoSEQ multiplex PCR; TCRdb stores just in-frame clones and leaves some out. Of about 710,000 clones listed, over 12% were seen once; the top ten hold roughly 0.04%. This CDR3 has 13 residues. Germline V gives CDR1 LNHDA, CDR2 SQIVND (reference sequence). Trimming pared 6 bases from V and 6 bases from J, leaving 13 bases between. These data come from a study of beta chain features in type 1 diabetes. Study-wide results and limits: Moderate but significant shortening of TCRB CDR3s was recorded in all four CD4+ subsets from Type 1 diabetes patients. In the patient group, naive, central memory and Treg TCRB repertoires seemed more alike than in the healthy donor group.

The specimen was naive CD4+ T cells from blood. The V call is TRBV19, the J call TRBJ2-3, with D perhaps matching TRBD2 (5 bases). The receptor comes from a man between 18 and 29 years old with type 1 diabetes. The CDR3 bases are TGTGCCAGTAGCGGCTCTCCGGGGGATACGCAGTATTTT. As protein: CASSGSPGDTQYF.